One and the same sample provided the 19 T cell receptor beta chains below, sequenced in a study of monozygotic twins with inflammatory bowel disease (dated by TCRdb to about 2019). Libraries were built with 5' RACE. These reads were obtained on an Illumina HiSeq 2500. Through TCRdb reprocessing, the reads give one entry per CDR3 protein sequence; DNA is omitted. This sample's table contains about 110,000 distinct CDR3 sequences. The top ten hold over 10% of the sample. The sequenced sample was blood. These receptors originate from a human donor with ulcerative colitis or Crohn's disease, or a healthy co-twin of an affected twin (not recorded which).

This chain uses TRBV29-1 with TRBJ1-1; there is no DNA to check the TCRdb D call of TRBD1. The length of the CDR3 is 13 residues. Germline lookup yields CDR1 SQVTM and CDR2 ANQGSEA. CDR3 in amino acids: CSARQGMNTEAFF.

CDR3 protein: CASSSTGNNEKLFF. The chain recombines TRBV7-2 with TRBJ1-4; absent DNA, TCRdb's TRBD1 call cannot be checked. Germline values: CDR1 SGHTA, CDR2 FQGNSA. The CDR3 contains 14 residues.

The gene calls are TRBV20-1 and TRBJ1-2; no DNA is available, so the TRBD1 call from TCRdb remains unchecked. The CDR3 contains 12 residues. CDR1 DFQATT and CDR2 SNEGSKA come from the germline V gene (reference sequence). The CDR3 sequence: CSARGGRYGYTF.

This chain uses TRBV28 with TRBJ2-1; TCRdb indicates TRBD1, and absent DNA this call remains unverified. This CDR3 comprises 15 residues. Germline V gene lookup returns CDR1 MDHEN and CDR2 SYDVKM. This chain's CDR3 is CASSSGLGWRNEQFF.

The chain couples TRBV29-1 to TRBJ2-1. This CDR3 is 12 amino acids long. Germline V CDR1 and CDR2: SQVTM, ANQGSEA. CDR3 loop: CSGRVDYNEQFF.

J is TRBJ2-3 and V is TRBV11-2; TCRdb's D call, TRBD1, is unchecked because there is no DNA. CDR1 is SGHAT and CDR2 is FQNNGV in the germline V gene. CDR3 length equals 18 residues. This CDR3 is CASSLTRRSGGSTDTQYF.

The J gene is TRBJ1-6, the V gene TRBV5-1. The CDR3 runs to 15 residues. CDR1 and CDR2 from the germline V gene are SGHRS and YFSETQ. The CDR3 protein is CASKEQTTDNSPLHF.

The rearrangement links TRBV18 to TRBJ1-6; the D call of TRBD1 rests on TCRdb alone, since no DNA is present to check it. CDR3 size: 15 residues. The germline V gene has CDR1 KGHSH and CDR2 LQKENI. CDR3: CASSPQPSGTSPLHF.

The V gene is TRBV20-1, the J gene TRBJ2-7; checking the TCRdb D call of TRBD1 is not possible without DNA. The CDR3 consists of 15 residues. CDR1 and CDR2 from the germline V gene are DFQATT and SNEGSKA (reference sequence). The CDR3 protein is CSAREGTGATYEQYF.

The rearrangement links TRBV4-3 to TRBJ2-7; TCRdb reports TRBD2, a call that lacks DNA to check it against. The CDR3 runs to 17 residues. CDR1 LGHNA and CDR2 YSLEER come from the germline V gene. The CDR3 loop reads CASSQTSFSGGYYEQYF.

The V gene is TRBV3-1, the J gene TRBJ2-3; TCRdb calls TRBD2, which cannot be checked without DNA. The germline gives CDR1 LGHDT, CDR2 YNNKEL (reference sequence). There are 14 residues in the CDR3. The CDR3 is CASSQGSGRDTQYF.

The chain joins TRBV2 to TRBJ1-6; TCRdb's D gene call, TRBD1, goes unchecked for lack of DNA. This CDR3 comprises 13 residues. CDR1 and CDR2 from the germline V gene are SNHLY and FYNNEI. The CDR3 is CASRAQQGDPLHF. The entire variable domain, with the rest obtained from reference TRBV2 and TRBJ1-6, is as follows: EPEVTQTPSHQVTQMGQEVILRCVPISNHLYFYWYRQILGQKVEFLVSFYNNEISEKSEIFDDQFSVERPDGSNFTLKIRSTKLEDSAMYFCASRAQQGDPLHFGNGTRLTVT.

The V call is TRBV19, the J call TRBJ1-1; TCRdb's D call of TRBD1 is untestable without DNA. CDR3 size: 16 residues. Per the germline V gene, CDR1 is LNHDA and CDR2 is SQIVND (reference sequence). CDR3 in amino acids: CASRSRDIFLNTEAFF.

The chain joins TRBV28 to TRBJ1-6. Germline lookup yields CDR1 MDHEN and CDR2 SYDVKM. The length of the CDR3 is 12 residues. CDR3: CASRVYNSPLHF.

V gene TRBV4-3 combines with J gene TRBJ2-2; TCRdb reports TRBD1, a call that lacks DNA to check it against. Germline assignment: CDR1 LGHNA and CDR2 YSLEER. The CDR3 has 14 amino acids. This CDR3 reads CASSRDQGTGELFF.

The chain recombines TRBV7-8 with TRBJ2-7. Germline loops: CDR1 SGHVS, CDR2 FQNEAQ. This CDR3 contains 14 residues. The CDR3 loop is CASSPTGQSYEQYF.

The chain links TRBV28 to TRBJ2-2; the D gene TCRdb calls, TRBD2, cannot be checked with no DNA. The CDR3 runs 15 residues. Germline-derived CDR1 and CDR2 are MDHEN and SYDVKM. This CDR3 reads CASLRGASGRVELFF.

The chain joins TRBV12-3 or TRBV12-4 to TRBJ1-2; TCRdb's assignment of TRBD1 cannot be checked, as there is no DNA. This CDR3 has 12 residues. Here the CDR3 reads CASSPTGYGYTF.

The genes are TRBV29-1 and TRBJ1-1; as DNA is missing, the TRBD1 call by TCRdb cannot be tested. Germline lookup yields CDR1 SQVTM and CDR2 ANQGSEA. The CDR3 runs to 17 residues. CDR3 protein: CSVDGARPGGANTEAFF. Drawing the rest from reference TRBV29-1 and TRBJ1-1, the complete variable domain is SAVISQKPSRDICQRGTSLTIQCQVDSQVTMMFWYRQQPGQSLTLIATANQGSEATYESGFVIDKFPISRPNLTFSTLTVSNMSPEDSSIYLCSVDGARPGGANTEAFFGQGTRLTVV.